Below are 15 T cell receptor beta chains sequenced from a single sample in a study of T cells after yellow fever vaccination. TCRdb passed the 5' RACE reads through MiXCR, listing each CDR3 protein once. The sample has roughly 340,000 distinct CDR3 sequences, roughly 8.7% seen once. This specimen consisted of PBMCs, obtained on the day of the first yellow fever vaccination. These receptors originate from a man younger than 30 who received the YFV17D yellow fever vaccine.

The chain uses TRBV4-2 and TRBJ1-5; the D gene is possibly TRBD1 (6 bases). The CDR3 length is 15 residues. Trimming took 3 bases from V and 3 from J, leaving 12 bases between them. Per the germline V gene, CDR1 is LGHNA and CDR2 is YNFKEQ. The CDR3 DNA reads TGTGCCAGCAGCCATATACAGGGATCCAATCAGCCCCAGCATTTT. It codes for CASSHIQGSNQPQHF.

This clonotype was detected only once. The junction shows a germline mismatch at one end, possibly a read error. The chain uses TRBV7-2 and TRBJ1-3; no reliable D call. Germline CDR1 is SGHTA and CDR2 is FQGNSA. The CDR3 spans 16 residues. CDR3 in amino acids: CASSLVQAISGNTIFF. In nucleotides, the CDR3 is TGTGCCAGCAGCTTAGTGCAGGCGATCTCTGGAAACACCATATTTTTT.

There are a few counts of this clonotype. The V call is TRBV25-1, the J call TRBJ2-7; tentatively, D is TRBD2 (5 bases). The CDR3 is 16 residues long. V lost 7 bases to trimming and J lost 2 bases, with 21 bases between them. The germline gives CDR1 MGHDK, CDR2 SYGVNS. CDR3 loop: CASKIERRLTPYEQYV. CDR3 in DNA: TGTGCCAGCAAAATTGAGCGGAGACTCACCCCCTACGAGCAGTACGTC.

As DNA, the CDR3 is TGTGCCAGCAGCTTAGTTGGGACTACAATCGATGAGCAGTTCTTC. Its protein product is CASSLVGTTIDEQFF. The genes are TRBV7-9 and TRBJ2-1; TRBD2 matches 7 bases. Germline CDR1 and CDR2: SEHNR and FQNEAQ (reference sequence). V lost 1 base, J lost 8 bases, and 8 bases stayed unmatched. The CDR3 runs 15 residues.

There are a few counts of this clonotype. The CDR3 reads CSARDPMRAGASYEQYF. CDR3 sequence (DNA): TGCAGTGCTAGAGATCCGATGCGGGCGGGGGCGTCCTACGAGCAGTACTTC. The chain couples TRBV20-1 to TRBJ2-7; a possible D gene is TRBD2 (7 bases). Per the germline V gene, CDR1 is DFQATT and CDR2 is SNEGSKA (reference sequence). This CDR3 has 17 residues. V lost 0 bases, J lost 1 base, and 19 bases lay in between.

The chain links TRBV20-1 to TRBJ1-2; the D gene is possibly TRBD1 (5 bases). Germline CDR1 is DFQATT and CDR2 is SNEGSKA (reference sequence). The CDR3 is made up of 12 amino acids. V lost 5 bases and J lost 4, with 11 bases in between. The CDR3 coding sequence is TGCAGTGCTCAGGCGCAGGGCTATGGCTACACCTTC. It encodes CSAQAQGYGYTF.

This clonotype was recorded a few times. The genes are TRBV5-1 and TRBJ2-7; D is possibly TRBD1 or TRBD2 (6 bases each). CDR1 and CDR2 from the germline V gene are SGHRS and YFSETQ. The CDR3 extends over 16 amino acids. V was pared by 4 bases and J by 1 base, with 18 bases between. The CDR3 is CASSPTWGAQSYEQYV. DNA of the CDR3: TGCGCCAGCAGCCCCACTTGGGGGGCTCAATCCTACGAGCAGTACGTC.

This clonotype was recorded a few times. The chain employs TRBV5-1 and TRBJ2-7; D is perhaps TRBD2 (6 bases). V lost 0 bases and J lost 3, with 16 bases in between. Germline loops: CDR1 SGHRS, CDR2 YFSETQ. The CDR3 consists of 16 residues. The CDR3 region has the DNA TGCGCCAGCAGCTTGGAGGAGGAGGGCTACCTCTACGAGCAGTACTTC. Encoded protein: CASSLEEEGYLYEQYF.

This chain joins TRBV12-3 or TRBV12-4 and TRBJ1-5, with D perhaps TRBD1 (6 bases). The CDR3 contains 14 residues. V lost 6 bases and J lost 10, with 19 bases in between. DNA for the CDR3: TGTGCCAGCAGCCCCATTAGGGGGGGTGGCCCCCAGCATTTT. Translation: CASSPIRGGGPQHF.

This clonotype was recorded at least ten times. The V call is TRBV20-1, the J call TRBJ2-3; D perhaps matches TRBD2 (6 bases). This CDR3 contains 13 residues. V was shortened by 3 bases and J by 1 base, with 8 bases between the two germline ends. Per germline, CDR1 DFQATT and CDR2 SNEGSKA (reference sequence). The CDR3 DNA sequence: TGCAGTGCTAGGGGGGAGGGCACAGATACGCAGTATTTT. Encoded protein: CSARGEGTDTQYF.

The sample holds a few counts of this clonotype. The V gene is TRBV5-1, the J gene TRBJ2-1; D uncertain. With 0 bases removed from V and 10 bases from J, the gap between germline ends came to 8 bases. Germline V lookup: CDR1 SGHRS, CDR2 YFSETQ. The CDR3 totals 12 residues. In nucleotides, the CDR3 is TGCGCCAGCAGCTTGGAGCTTGAAGAGCAGTTCTTC. Encoded protein: CASSLELEEQFF.

This clonotype appeared many times. CDR3 DNA sequence: TGTGCCAGCAGCCTCCGGGCCTTCACCGGGGAGCTGTTTTTT. Translating it yields CASSLRAFTGELFF. The chain employs TRBV5-4 and TRBJ2-2; D gene uncertain. Germline loops: CDR1 SGHNT, CDR2 YYREEE (reference sequence). This CDR3 is 14 amino acids long. V lost 4 bases and J lost 4, with 11 bases in between.

This chain joins TRBV5-4 and TRBJ2-6, with D perhaps TRBD1 or TRBD2 (6 bases each). Trimming removed 4 bases from V and 0 bases from J, with 8 bases in between. The germline V gene encodes CDR1 SGHNT and CDR2 YYREEE (reference sequence). The CDR3 runs 15 residues. CDR3 DNA sequence: TGTGCCAGCAGCGGGGGGCGCTCTGGGGCCAACGTCCTGACTTTC. Its translation is CASSGGRSGANVLTF.

Worth noting for this clonotype: A clone one base away is much larger, so this may be a read error. The gene calls are TRBV5-4 and TRBJ2-5; tentatively, D is TRBD2 (6 bases). The V and J ends lost 2 bases and 2 bases respectively, with 10 bases between them. Germline V gives CDR1 SGHNT, CDR2 YYREEE (reference sequence). The CDR3 is 14 residues long. CDR3 sequence: CASSLPGVQETQYF. The CDR3 DNA follows: TGTGCCAGCAGCTTACCGGGGGTTCAAGAGACCCAGTACTTC.

This clonotype was seen more than once but under ten times. This chain joins TRBV5-4 and TRBJ2-3; TRBD1 aligns across 8 bases. CDR3 size: 14 residues. V shed 4 bases, J shed 4 bases, and the junction held 5 bases outside the gene matches. The V gene's germline CDR1 is SGHNT and CDR2 YYREEE (reference sequence). The CDR3 DNA reads TGTGCCAGCAGCCACAAACAGGGGGCAGATACGCAGTATTTT. Its protein product is CASSHKQGADTQYF.